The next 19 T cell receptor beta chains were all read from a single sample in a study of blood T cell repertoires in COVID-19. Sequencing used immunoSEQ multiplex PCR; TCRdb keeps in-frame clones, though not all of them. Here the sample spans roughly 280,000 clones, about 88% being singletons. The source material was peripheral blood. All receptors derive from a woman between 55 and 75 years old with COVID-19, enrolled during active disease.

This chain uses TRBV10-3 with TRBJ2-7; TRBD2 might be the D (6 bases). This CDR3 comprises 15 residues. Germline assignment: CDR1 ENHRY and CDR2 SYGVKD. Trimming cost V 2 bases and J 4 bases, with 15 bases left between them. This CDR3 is CAISENDAGRYEQYF. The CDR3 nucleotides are TGTGCCATCAGTGAGAATGACGCGGGAAGGTACGAGCAGTACTTC.

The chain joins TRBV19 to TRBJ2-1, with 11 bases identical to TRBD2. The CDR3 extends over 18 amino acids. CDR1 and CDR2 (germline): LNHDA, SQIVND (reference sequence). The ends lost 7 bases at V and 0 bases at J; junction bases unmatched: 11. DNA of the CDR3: TGTGCCAGTACCAACCTAGCGGGAGGTACCAGCTCCTACAATGAGCAGTTCTTC. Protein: CASTNLAGGTSSYNEQFF.

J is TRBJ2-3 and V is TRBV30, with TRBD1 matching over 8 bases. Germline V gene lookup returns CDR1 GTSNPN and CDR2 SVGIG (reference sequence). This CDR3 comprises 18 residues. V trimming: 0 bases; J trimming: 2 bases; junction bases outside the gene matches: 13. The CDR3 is CAWSVGVGRGPPTDTQYF. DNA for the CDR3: TGTGCCTGGAGTGTGGGGGTGGGCAGGGGGCCCCCCACAGATACGCAGTATTTT.

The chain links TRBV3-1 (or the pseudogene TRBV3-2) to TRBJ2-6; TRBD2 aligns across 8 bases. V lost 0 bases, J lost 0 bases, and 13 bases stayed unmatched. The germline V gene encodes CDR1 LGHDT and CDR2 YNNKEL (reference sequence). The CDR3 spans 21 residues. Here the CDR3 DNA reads TGTGCCAGCAGCCAAGAGGGGGCGACTAGCGTAGTTACCTCTGGGGCCAACGTCCTGACTTTC. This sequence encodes CASSQEGATSVVTSGANVLTF.

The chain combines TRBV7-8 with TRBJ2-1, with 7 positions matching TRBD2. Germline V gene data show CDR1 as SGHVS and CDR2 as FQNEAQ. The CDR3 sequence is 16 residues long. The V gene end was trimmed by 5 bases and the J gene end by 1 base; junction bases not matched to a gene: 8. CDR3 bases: TGTGCCAGCAGCCCAGATAGCGGGCGATCCTACAATGAGCAGTTCTTC. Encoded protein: CASSPDSGRSYNEQFF.

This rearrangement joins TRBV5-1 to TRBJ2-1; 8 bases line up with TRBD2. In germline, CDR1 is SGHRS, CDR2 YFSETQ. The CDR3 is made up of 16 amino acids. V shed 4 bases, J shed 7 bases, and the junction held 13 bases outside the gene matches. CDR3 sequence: CASSLQLAATGNEQFF. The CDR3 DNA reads TGCGCCAGCAGCCTGCAACTAGCGGCTACAGGTAATGAGCAGTTCTTC.

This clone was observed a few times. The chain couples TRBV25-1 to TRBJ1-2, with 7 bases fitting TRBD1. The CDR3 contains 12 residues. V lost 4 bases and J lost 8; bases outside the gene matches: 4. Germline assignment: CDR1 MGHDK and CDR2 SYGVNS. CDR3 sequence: CASSGGDSGYTF. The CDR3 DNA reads TGTGCCAGCAGTGGGGGGGACAGCGGCTACACCTTC.

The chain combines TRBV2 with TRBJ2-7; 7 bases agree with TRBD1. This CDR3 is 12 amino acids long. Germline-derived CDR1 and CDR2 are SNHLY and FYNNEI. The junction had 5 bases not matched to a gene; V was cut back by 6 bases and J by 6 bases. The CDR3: CASSVDRTEQYF. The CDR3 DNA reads TGTGCCAGCAGCGTGGACAGGACCGAGCAGTACTTC.

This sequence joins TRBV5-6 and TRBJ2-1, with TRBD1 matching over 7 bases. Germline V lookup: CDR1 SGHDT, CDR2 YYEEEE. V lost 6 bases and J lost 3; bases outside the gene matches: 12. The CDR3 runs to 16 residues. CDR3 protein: CASTNHHGTVYNEQFF. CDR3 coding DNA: TGTGCCAGCACCAACCACCACGGGACAGTCTACAATGAGCAGTTCTTC. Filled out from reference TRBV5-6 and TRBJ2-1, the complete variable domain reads DAGVTQSPTHLIKTRGQQVTLRCSPKSGHDTVSWYQQALGQGPQFIFQYYEEEERQRGNFPDRFSGHQFPNYSSELNVNALLLGDSALYLCASTNHHGTVYNEQFFGPGTRLTVL.

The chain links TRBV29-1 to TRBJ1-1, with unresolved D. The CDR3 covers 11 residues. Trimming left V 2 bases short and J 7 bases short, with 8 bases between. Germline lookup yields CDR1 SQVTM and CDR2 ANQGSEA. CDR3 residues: CSVEFSSEAFF. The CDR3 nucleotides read TGCAGCGTTGAATTTAGCAGTGAAGCTTTCTTT. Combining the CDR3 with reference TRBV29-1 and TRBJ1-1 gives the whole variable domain SAVISQKPSRDICQRGTSLTIQCQVDSQVTMMFWYRQQPGQSLTLIATANQGSEATYESGFVIDKFPISRPNLTFSTLTVSNMSPEDSSIYLCSVEFSSEAFFGQGTRLTVV.

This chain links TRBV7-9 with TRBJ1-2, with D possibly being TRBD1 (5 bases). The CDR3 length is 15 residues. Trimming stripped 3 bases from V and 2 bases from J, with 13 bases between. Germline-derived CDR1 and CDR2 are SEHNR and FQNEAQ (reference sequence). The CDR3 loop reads CASSFQGGGNYGYTF. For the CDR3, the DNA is TGTGCCAGCAGCTTCCAGGGAGGAGGCAACTATGGCTACACCTTC.

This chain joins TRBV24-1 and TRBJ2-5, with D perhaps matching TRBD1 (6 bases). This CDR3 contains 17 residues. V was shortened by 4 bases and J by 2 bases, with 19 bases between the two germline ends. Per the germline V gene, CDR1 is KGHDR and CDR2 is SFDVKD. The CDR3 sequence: CATSDKRTDYTQETQYF. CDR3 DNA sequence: TGTGCCACCAGTGACAAACGGACAGATTATACACAAGAGACCCAGTACTTC.

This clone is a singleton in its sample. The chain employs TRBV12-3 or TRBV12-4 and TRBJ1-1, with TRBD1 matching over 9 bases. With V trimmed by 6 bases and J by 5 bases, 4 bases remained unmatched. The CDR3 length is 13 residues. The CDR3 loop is CASSGQGRTEAFF. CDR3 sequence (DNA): TGTGCCAGCAGCGGACAGGGGCGGACTGAAGCTTTCTTT.

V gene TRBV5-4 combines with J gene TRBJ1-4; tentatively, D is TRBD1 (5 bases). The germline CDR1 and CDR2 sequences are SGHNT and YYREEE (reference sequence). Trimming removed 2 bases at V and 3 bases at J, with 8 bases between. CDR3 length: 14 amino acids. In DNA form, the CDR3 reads TGTGCCAGCAGCTTCGCGACAGCTAATGAAAAACTGTTTTTT. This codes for CASSFATANEKLFF.

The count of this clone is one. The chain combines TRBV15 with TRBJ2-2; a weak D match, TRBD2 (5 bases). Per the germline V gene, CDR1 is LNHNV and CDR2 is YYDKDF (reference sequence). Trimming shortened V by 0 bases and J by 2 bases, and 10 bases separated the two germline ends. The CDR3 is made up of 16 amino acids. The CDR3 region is CATSRDYEGNTGELFF. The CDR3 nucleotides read TGTGCCACCAGCAGAGATTACGAGGGAAACACCGGGGAGCTGTTTTTT.

CDR3 bases: TGTGCCAGCACCCTTAGGGACAACCACACCGGGGAGCTGTTTTTT. Translated, it gives CASTLRDNHTGELFF. V is TRBV27 and J is TRBJ2-2; possibly TRBD1 for D (6 bases). The CDR3 is 15 amino acids. In germline, CDR1 is MNHEY, CDR2 SMNVEV (reference sequence). V was shortened by 7 bases and J by 3 bases, with 15 bases between the two germline ends.

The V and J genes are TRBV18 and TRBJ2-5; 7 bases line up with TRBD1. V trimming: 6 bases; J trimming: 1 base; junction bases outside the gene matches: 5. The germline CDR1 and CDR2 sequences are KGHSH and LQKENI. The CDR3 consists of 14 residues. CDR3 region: CASSPRDSQETQYF. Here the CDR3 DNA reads TGTGCCAGCTCCCCTCGGGACAGCCAAGAGACCCAGTACTTC. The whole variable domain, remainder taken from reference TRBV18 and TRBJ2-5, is NAGVMQNPRHLVRRRGQEARLRCSPMKGHSHVYWYRQLPEEGLKFMVYLQKENIIDESGMPKERFSAEFPKEGPSILRIQQVVRGDSAAYFCASSPRDSQETQYFGPGTRLLVL.

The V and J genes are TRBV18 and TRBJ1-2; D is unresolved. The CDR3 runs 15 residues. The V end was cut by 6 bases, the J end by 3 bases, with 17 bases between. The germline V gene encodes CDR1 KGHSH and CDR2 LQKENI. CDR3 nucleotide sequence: TGTGCCAGCTCGTTCCTCCGGGAAGTCTACTATGGCTACACCTTC. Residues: CASSFLREVYYGYTF.

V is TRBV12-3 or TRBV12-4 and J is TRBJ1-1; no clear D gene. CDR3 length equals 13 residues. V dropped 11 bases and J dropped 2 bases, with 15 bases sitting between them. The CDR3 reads CASRNTDNTEAFF. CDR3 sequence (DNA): TGTGCCTCCCGGAACACAGATAACACTGAAGCTTTCTTT.